Listed below are T cell receptor beta chains from one sample, sequenced in a study of cytomegalovirus exposure and HLA in healthy donors. Profiled with immunoSEQ multiplex PCR; TCRdb holds only in-frame clones, not every one. The data hold fewer than 120,000 clones, with over 65% observed a single time. Specimen: PBMCs. The receptors were gathered from a man aged 30-40 years in good health and CMV-seropositive. CDR3s include the opening cysteine and the closing phenylalanine or tryptophan. Each record gives: D gene, J gene, clone size, V gene, CDR3 protein, CDR3 DNA. A D gene is named only where the DNA matches it firmly. The size of a clone is reported for some rows only, either as once, few or many, or as a class for expanded clones.

>TRBD1|TRBJ2-5|few|TRBV6-1
CASRPGQGTRETQYF
TGTGCCAGCAGGCCGGGACAGGGAACCCGGGAGACCCAGTACTTC
>NA|TRBJ2-2|NA|TRBV6-1
CASSEQGSSGELFF
TGTGCCAGCAGTGAACAGGGCAGCAGCGGGGAGCTGTTTTTT
>NA|TRBJ1-5|NA|TRBV7-8
CASSFGGNQPQHF
TGTGCCAGCAGCTTCGGGGGGAATCAGCCCCAGCATTTT
>NA|TRBJ1-5|NA|TRBV6-4
CASLSQGLRNQPQHF
TGTGCCAGCCTCTCTCAGGGTCTGCGCAATCAGCCCCAGCATTTT
>TRBD2|TRBJ2-7|NA|TRBV13
CASSFLSGDYEQYF
TGTGCCAGCAGCTTCTTGAGCGGGGACTACGAGCAGTACTTC
>TRBD1|TRBJ1-2|NA|TRBV5-4
CASSSQGGPKGPYGYTF
TGTGCCAGCAGCTCCCAGGGGGGCCCGAAAGGCCCCTATGGCTACACCTTC
>TRBD1|TRBJ1-2|NA|TRBV7-9
CASSLSEGGWRGYTF
TGTGCCAGCAGCTTAAGTGAAGGGGGCTGGCGAGGCTACACCTTC
>NA|TRBJ2-7|NA|TRBV2
CARGLARGEQYF
TGTGCCAGAGGGCTCGCCCGGGGGGAGCAGTACTTC
>NA|TRBJ2-1|once|TRBV6-5
CASSYLGNEQFF
TGTGCCAGCAGTTACCTAGGCAATGAGCAGTTCTTC
>NA|TRBJ1-1|NA|TRBV28
CASSLRYGDTEAFF
TGTGCCAGCAGTTTAAGGTACGGGGACACTGAAGCTTTCTTT
>NA|TRBJ2-5|NA|TRBV5-8
CASSRRHPQETQYF
TGTGCCAGCAGCCGGCGGCACCCTCAAGAGACCCAGTACTTC
>NA|TRBJ1-4|NA|TRBV4-3
CASSQGEQFNEKLFF
TGCGCCAGCAGCCAAGGAGAACAGTTTAATGAAAAACTGTTTTTT
>NA|TRBJ2-1|NA|TRBV1
CTSSQGRRGAASEQFF
TGCACCAGCAGCCAGGGTCGGCGGGGGGCCGCTAGTGAGCAGTTCTTC
>NA|TRBJ2-5|NA|TRBV7-9
CSSSQGGSETQYF
TGTTCCAGCAGCCAGGGTGGTTCAGAGACCCAGTACTTC